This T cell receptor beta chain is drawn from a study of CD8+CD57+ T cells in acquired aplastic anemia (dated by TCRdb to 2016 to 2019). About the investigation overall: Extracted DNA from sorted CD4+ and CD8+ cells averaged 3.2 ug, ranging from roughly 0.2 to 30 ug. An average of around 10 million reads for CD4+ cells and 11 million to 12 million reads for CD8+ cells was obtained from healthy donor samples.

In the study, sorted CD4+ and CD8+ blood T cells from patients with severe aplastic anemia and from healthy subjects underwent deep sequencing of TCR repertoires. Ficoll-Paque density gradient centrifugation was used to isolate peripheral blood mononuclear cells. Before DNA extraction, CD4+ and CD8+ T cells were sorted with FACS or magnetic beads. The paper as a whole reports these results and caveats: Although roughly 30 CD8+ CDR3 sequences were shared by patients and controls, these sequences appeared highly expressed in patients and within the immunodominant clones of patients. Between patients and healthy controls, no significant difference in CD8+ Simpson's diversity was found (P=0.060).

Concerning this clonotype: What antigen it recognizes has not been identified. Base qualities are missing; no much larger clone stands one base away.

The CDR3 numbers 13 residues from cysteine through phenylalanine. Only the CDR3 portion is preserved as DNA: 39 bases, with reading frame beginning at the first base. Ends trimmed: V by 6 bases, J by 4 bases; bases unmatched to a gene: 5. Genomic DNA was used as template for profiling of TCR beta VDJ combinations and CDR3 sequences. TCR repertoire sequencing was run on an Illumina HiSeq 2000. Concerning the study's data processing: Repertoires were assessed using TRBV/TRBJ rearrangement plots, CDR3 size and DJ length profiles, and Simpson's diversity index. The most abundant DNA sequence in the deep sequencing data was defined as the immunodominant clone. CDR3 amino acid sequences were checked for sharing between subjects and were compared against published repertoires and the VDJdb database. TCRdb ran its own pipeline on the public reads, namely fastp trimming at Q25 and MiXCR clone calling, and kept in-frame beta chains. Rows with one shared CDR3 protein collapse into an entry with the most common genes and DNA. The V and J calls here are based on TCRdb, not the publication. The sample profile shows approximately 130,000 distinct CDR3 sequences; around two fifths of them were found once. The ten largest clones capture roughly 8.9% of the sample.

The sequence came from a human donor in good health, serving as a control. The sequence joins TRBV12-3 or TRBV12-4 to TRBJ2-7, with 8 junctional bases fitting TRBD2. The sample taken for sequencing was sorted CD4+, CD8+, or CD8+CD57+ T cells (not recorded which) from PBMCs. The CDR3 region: CASRPGGGYEQYF. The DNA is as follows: TGTGCCAGCAGGCCCGGCGGGGGGTACGAGCAGTACTTC.